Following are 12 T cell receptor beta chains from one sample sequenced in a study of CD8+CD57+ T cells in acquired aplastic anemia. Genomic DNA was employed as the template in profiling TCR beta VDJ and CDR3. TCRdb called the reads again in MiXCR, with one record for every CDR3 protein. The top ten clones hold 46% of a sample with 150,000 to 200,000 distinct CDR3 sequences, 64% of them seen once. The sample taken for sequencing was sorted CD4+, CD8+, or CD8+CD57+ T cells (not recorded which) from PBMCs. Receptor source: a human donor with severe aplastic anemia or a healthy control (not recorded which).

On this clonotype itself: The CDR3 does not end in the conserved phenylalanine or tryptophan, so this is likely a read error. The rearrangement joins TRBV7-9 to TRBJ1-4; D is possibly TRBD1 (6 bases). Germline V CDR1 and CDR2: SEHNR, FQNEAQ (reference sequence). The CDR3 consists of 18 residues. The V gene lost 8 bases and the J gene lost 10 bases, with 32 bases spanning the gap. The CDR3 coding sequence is TGTGCCAGCGGCCTCCGGGACAATCACCGCCGGGGGAACGGAAAACTGTTTGTT. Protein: CASGLRDNHRRGNGKLFV.

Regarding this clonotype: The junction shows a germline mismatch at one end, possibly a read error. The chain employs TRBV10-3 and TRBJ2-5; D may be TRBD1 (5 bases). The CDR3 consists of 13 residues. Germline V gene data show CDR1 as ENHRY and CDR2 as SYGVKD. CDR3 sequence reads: CAIRTVGQEAQYF. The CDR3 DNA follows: TGTGCCATCAGGACAGTGGGGCAAGAGGCCCAGTACTTC.

Written as DNA, the CDR3 is TGTGCCAGCAGCTCCTCCGGGACGGGCTACGAGCAGTACTTC. Translated, it gives CASSSSGTGYEQYF. The rearrangement links TRBV7-9 to TRBJ2-7; D is tentatively TRBD1 or TRBD2 (5 bases each). This CDR3 has 14 residues. The V and J ends lost 4 bases and 3 bases respectively, with 13 bases between them. CDR1 and CDR2 (germline): SEHNR, FQNEAQ (reference sequence).

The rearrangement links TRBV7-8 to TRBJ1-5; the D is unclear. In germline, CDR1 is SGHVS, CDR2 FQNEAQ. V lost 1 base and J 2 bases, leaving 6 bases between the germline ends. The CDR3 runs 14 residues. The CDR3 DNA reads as TGTGCCAGCAGCTTAGGATCGGGCAATCAGCCCCAGCATTTT. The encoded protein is CASSLGSGNQPQHF.

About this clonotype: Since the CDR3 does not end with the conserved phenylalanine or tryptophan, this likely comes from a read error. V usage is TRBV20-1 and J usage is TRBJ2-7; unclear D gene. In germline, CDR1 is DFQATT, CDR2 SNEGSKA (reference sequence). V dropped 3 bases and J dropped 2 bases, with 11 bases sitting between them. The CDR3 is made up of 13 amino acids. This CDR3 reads CSARSTVTYEQYP. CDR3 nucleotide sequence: TGCAGTGCTAGGAGTACAGTTACCTACGAGCAGTACCCC.

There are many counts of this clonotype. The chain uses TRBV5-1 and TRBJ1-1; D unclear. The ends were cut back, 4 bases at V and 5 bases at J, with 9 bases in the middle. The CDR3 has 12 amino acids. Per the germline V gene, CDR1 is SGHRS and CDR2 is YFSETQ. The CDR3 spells CASSIDGTEAFF. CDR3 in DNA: TGCGCCAGCAGCATCGACGGAACTGAAGCTTTCTTT.

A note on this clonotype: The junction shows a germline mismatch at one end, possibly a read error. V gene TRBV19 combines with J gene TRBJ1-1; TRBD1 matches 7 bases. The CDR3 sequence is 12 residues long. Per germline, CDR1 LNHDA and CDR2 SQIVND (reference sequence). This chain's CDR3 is CASRDSDFGALF. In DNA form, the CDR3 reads TGCGCCAGTCGGGACAGCGATTTTGGAGCTCTCTTT.

The CDR3 here is CASSEGPSREQYF. CDR3 nucleotides: TGTGCCAGCAGTGAGGGGCCCTCGAGGGAGCAGTACTTC. The chain recombines TRBV7-3 with TRBJ2-7; D may match TRBD1 or TRBD2 (5 bases each). The CDR3 length is 13 residues. Germline lookup yields CDR1 SGHTA and CDR2 FQGTGA. V was clipped by 6 bases and J by 7 bases, with 16 bases between them.

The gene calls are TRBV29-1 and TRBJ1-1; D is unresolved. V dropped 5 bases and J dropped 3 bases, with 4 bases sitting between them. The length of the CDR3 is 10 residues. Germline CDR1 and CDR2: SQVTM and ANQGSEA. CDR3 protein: CSVWDTEAFF. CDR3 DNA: TGCAGCGTTTGGGACACTGAAGCTTTCTTT.

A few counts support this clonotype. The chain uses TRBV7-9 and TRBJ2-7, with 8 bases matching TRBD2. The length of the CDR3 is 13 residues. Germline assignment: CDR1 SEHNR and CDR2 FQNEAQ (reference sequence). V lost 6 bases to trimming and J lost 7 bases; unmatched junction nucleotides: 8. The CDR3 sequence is CASSARGEWEQYF. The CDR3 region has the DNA TGTGCCAGCAGTGCGCGGGGGGAATGGGAGCAGTACTTC.

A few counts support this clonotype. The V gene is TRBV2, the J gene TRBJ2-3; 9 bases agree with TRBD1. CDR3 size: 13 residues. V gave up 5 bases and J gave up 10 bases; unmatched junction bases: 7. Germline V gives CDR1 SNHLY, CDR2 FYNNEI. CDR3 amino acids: CASSTGTGGAQYF. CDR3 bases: TGTGCCAGCAGTACCGGTACAGGGGGCGCGCAGTATTTT.

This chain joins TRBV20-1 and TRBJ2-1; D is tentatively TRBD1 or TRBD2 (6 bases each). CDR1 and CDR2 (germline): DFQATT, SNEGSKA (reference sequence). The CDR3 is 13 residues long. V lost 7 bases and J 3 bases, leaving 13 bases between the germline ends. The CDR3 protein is CSVIKGGYNEQFF. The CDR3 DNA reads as TGCAGTGTGATTAAGGGGGGCTACAATGAGCAGTTCTTC.